These T cell receptor beta chains were read from a single sample in a study of resident and recirculating memory T cells in vitiligo. Libraries were prepared by immunoSEQ multiplex PCR; TCRdb keeps only in-frame clonotypes and omits some of them. Of about 45,000 clones in the sample, about 93% were seen once. Sequencing was done on a sample of blood. Receptor source: a male donor with vitiligo. Each CDR3 is given with its conserved first and last residue. D genes are given only for firm matches. Size values are once, few and many counts, or a class for expanded clones, and some rows have none.

abundance | d_gene | j_gene | v_gene | CDR3nt | CDR3aa
- | - | TRBJ1-4 | TRBV19 | TGTGCCAGTAGTAGTCCTAATTATGAAAAACTGTTTTTT | CASSSPNYEKLFF
- | TRBD2 | TRBJ2-2 | TRBV11-2 | TGTGCCAGCAGCTTATTATTCAGGGCGGGGGCCGGGGAGCTGTTTTTT | CASSLLFRAGAGELFF
few | - | TRBJ1-1 | TRBV19 | TGTGCCACTCAGGGAGGTTACACTGAAGCTTTCTTT | CATQGGYTEAFF
- | - | TRBJ1-4 | TRBV15 | TGTGCCACCAGCAGAGTGGGAGATGAAAAACTGTTTTTT | CATSRVGDEKLFF
once | TRBD1 | TRBJ2-7 | TRBV23-1 | TGCGCCAGCAGTCAATCTGGGCCTCCGGGACAGGGGATTTGCGAGCAGTACTTC | CASSQSGPPGQGICEQYF
- | - | TRBJ2-5 | TRBV11-3 | TGTGCCAGCAGCTCACAGGGCGGAGAGACCCAGTACTTC | CASSSQGGETQYF
- | - | TRBJ2-3 | TRBV12-1 | TGTGCCAGCTCTATTCGCGCTTCAAGCACAGATACGCAGTATTTT | CASSIRASSTDTQYF
once | - | TRBJ2-3 | TRBV21-1 | TGTGCCAGCAGCACTTCGGACAGGAAGTTATCAGATACGCAGTATTTT | CASSTSDRKLSDTQYF
- | TRBD2 | TRBJ2-5 | TRBV30 | TGTGCCTGTCGGCGGGGGATCGAGACCCAGTACTTC | CACRRGIETQYF
once | - | TRBJ2-5 | TRBV9 | TGTGCCAGCAGCGTGGCTCAACAAGAGACCCAGTACTTC | CASSVAQQETQYF
- | TRBD1 | TRBJ1-2 | TRBV13 | TGTGCCAGCAGCTTAGGGGGCCAGGGGGTCTATGGCTACACCTTC | CASSLGGQGVYGYTF